Listed below are T cell receptor beta chains from one sample, sequenced in a study of blood T cell repertoires in COVID-19. TCRdb keeps only in-frame clones here, not all; method: immunoSEQ multiplex PCR. The sample has around 300,000 clones, around 87% seen once. Sequences were obtained from PBMCs or T cells enriched from blood (not recorded which). Every receptor here comes from a woman in her 30s who had recovered from COVID-19. Both conserved end residues are part of each CDR3. The order of the fields is V gene, clone size, J gene, D gene, CDR3 DNA, CDR3 protein. The D gene is left open where the match is weak. Clone size is given for some rows only: seen once, a few or many times, or a class if the clone is expanded.

v_gene: TRBV29-1
abundance: .
j_gene: TRBJ2-7
d_gene: TRBD1
CDR3nt: TGCAGCATAGGGACAGGGGGTAACTACGAGCAGTACTTC
CDR3aa: CSIGTGGNYEQYF

v_gene: TRBV3-1/TRBV3-2
abundance: .
j_gene: TRBJ2-5
d_gene: .
CDR3nt: TGTGCCAGCAGCCAGATGCTGACGGCAGGCCAAGAGACCCAGTACTTC
CDR3aa: CASSQMLTAGQETQYF

v_gene: TRBV5-1
abundance: once
j_gene: TRBJ1-2
d_gene: .
CDR3nt: TGCGCCAGCAGCCCCGGAGCGGGGGGAGGCTACACCTTC
CDR3aa: CASSPGAGGGYTF

v_gene: TRBV5-4
abundance: .
j_gene: TRBJ1-1
d_gene: .
CDR3nt: TGTGCCAGCAGCTTGGCCCCCTCGGCTGAAGCTTTCTTT
CDR3aa: CASSLAPSAEAFF

v_gene: TRBV7-9
abundance: .
j_gene: TRBJ2-7
d_gene: TRBD1
CDR3nt: TGTGCCATCGGACAGGGGGGCTACGAGCAGTACTTC
CDR3aa: CAIGQGGYEQYF

v_gene: TRBV9
abundance: .
j_gene: TRBJ1-6
d_gene: .
CDR3nt: TGTGCCAGCAGCGTAGATTTACCTTCAGGGTCACCCCTCCACTTT
CDR3aa: CASSVDLPSGSPLHF

v_gene: TRBV28
abundance: few
j_gene: TRBJ1-4
d_gene: .
CDR3nt: TGTGCCAGCAGTCCCCGCAGGGCGGCTAATGAAAAACTGTTTTTT
CDR3aa: CASSPRRAANEKLFF

v_gene: TRBV12-3/TRBV12-4
abundance: .
j_gene: TRBJ1-2
d_gene: TRBD1
CDR3nt: TGTGCCATAACGACAGGGTTGGGCTACACCTTC
CDR3aa: CAITTGLGYTF

v_gene: TRBV28
abundance: .
j_gene: TRBJ2-7
d_gene: TRBD2
CDR3nt: TGTGCCAGCAGGCCCCCGACTAGCGGACCCTACGAGCAGTACTTC
CDR3aa: CASRPPTSGPYEQYF

v_gene: TRBV5-4
abundance: .
j_gene: TRBJ1-4
d_gene: TRBD1
CDR3nt: TGTGCCAGCAGCTTAGGGACAGACGAAAAACTGTTTTTT
CDR3aa: CASSLGTDEKLFF

v_gene: TRBV24-1
abundance: once
j_gene: TRBJ1-2
d_gene: TRBD1
CDR3nt: TGTGCCACCAGTGCCGTGGACAGGGACTATGGCTACACCTTC
CDR3aa: CATSAVDRDYGYTF

v_gene: TRBV6-5
abundance: .
j_gene: TRBJ2-2
d_gene: TRBD2
CDR3nt: TGTGCCAGCAAGGCTAGCGGTTCCGGGGAGCTGTTTTTT
CDR3aa: CASKASGSGELFF

v_gene: TRBV5-1
abundance: .
j_gene: TRBJ1-1
d_gene: TRBD1
CDR3nt: TGCGCCAGCAGCTTGTACAGGGGGGACACTGAAGCTTTCTTT
CDR3aa: CASSLYRGDTEAFF

v_gene: TRBV29-1
abundance: .
j_gene: TRBJ1-2
d_gene: .
CDR3nt: TGCAGCGTTGAAGACAGTATCACAGGGTACTATGGCTACACCTTC
CDR3aa: CSVEDSITGYYGYTF

v_gene: TRBV7-2
abundance: .
j_gene: TRBJ1-3
d_gene: .
CDR3nt: TGTGCCAGCAGCTTAGCGGGGGGGTTAGGAAACACCATATATTTT
CDR3aa: CASSLAGGLGNTIYF

v_gene: TRBV9
abundance: .
j_gene: TRBJ2-5
d_gene: TRBD2
CDR3nt: TGTGCCAGCAGCACCCGGACTAGCGGGGGGGGTACGTCAGAGACCCAGTACTTC
CDR3aa: CASSTRTSGGGTSETQYF

v_gene: TRBV11-1
abundance: .
j_gene: TRBJ2-7
d_gene: .
CDR3nt: TGTGCCAGCAGCCGGGTAGGGGACTACGAGCAGTACTTC
CDR3aa: CASSRVGDYEQYF

v_gene: TRBV2
abundance: .
j_gene: TRBJ1-1
d_gene: .
CDR3nt: TGTGCCAGCAGGGAAACAGGGTTTGCGGCTGAAGCTTTCTTT
CDR3aa: CASRETGFAAEAFF

v_gene: TRBV2
abundance: .
j_gene: TRBJ2-2
d_gene: TRBD2
CDR3nt: TGTGCCAGCAGTGACCTGCGGGGGGCCGAGGGCGGGGAGCTGTTTTTT
CDR3aa: CASSDLRGAEGGELFF

v_gene: TRBV19
abundance: .
j_gene: TRBJ1-1
d_gene: .
CDR3nt: TGTGCCAGTAGTGGGAGGTGGGACACTGAAGCTTTCTTT
CDR3aa: CASSGRWDTEAFF

v_gene: TRBV5-1
abundance: .
j_gene: TRBJ2-1
d_gene: TRBD2
CDR3nt: TGCGCCAGCAGCTTGTGGTCTAGCGGGGGGTCCGTTGTGGATGAGCAGTTCTTC
CDR3aa: CASSLWSSGGSVVDEQFF

v_gene: TRBV10-3
abundance: medium-sized
j_gene: TRBJ2-7
d_gene: .
CDR3nt: TGTGCCATCAGTGAGGGAGCCTACGAGCAGTACTTC
CDR3aa: CAISEGAYEQYF

v_gene: TRBV6-5
abundance: .
j_gene: TRBJ1-5
d_gene: TRBD1
CDR3nt: TGTGCCAGCAGTCCTAGACAGGGCGGACAGCCCCAGCATTTT
CDR3aa: CASSPRQGGQPQHF

v_gene: TRBV19
abundance: .
j_gene: TRBJ2-2
d_gene: TRBD1
CDR3nt: TGTGCCAGTAGTACAACCGGGACAGGGGGCAGAGTGTTCGGGGAGCTGTTTTTT
CDR3aa: CASSTTGTGGRVFGELFF

v_gene: TRBV11-2
abundance: .
j_gene: TRBJ1-4
d_gene: TRBD1
CDR3nt: TGTGCCAGCAGCTTTCAGGGGGCAGCTAATGAAAAACTGTTTTTT
CDR3aa: CASSFQGAANEKLFF

v_gene: TRBV6-5
abundance: .
j_gene: TRBJ1-5
d_gene: TRBD1
CDR3nt: TGTGCCAGCAGTACGACAGGGGAGTTGGAGCCCCAGCATTTT
CDR3aa: CASSTTGELEPQHF

v_gene: TRBV19
abundance: .
j_gene: TRBJ1-6
d_gene: .
CDR3nt: TGTGCCAGTAGTCCACGGGGGGGGGATTCACCCCTCCACTTT
CDR3aa: CASSPRGGDSPLHF

v_gene: TRBV29-1
abundance: .
j_gene: TRBJ1-2
d_gene: TRBD1
CDR3nt: TGCAGCGTCTCCGCCGTAGTACCGGGACAGGGGGCCCATGGCTACACCTTC
CDR3aa: CSVSAVVPGQGAHGYTF

v_gene: TRBV19
abundance: .
j_gene: TRBJ2-5
d_gene: TRBD2
CDR3nt: TGTGCCAGTAGCTCGGGAGTAGGGACTAGGGTACAAGAGACCCAGTACTTC
CDR3aa: CASSSGVGTRVQETQYF

v_gene: TRBV18
abundance: .
j_gene: TRBJ1-1
d_gene: .
CDR3nt: TGTGCCAGCTCACCCCGTGAACAGGCCCTTGAAGCTTTCTTT
CDR3aa: CASSPREQALEAFF

v_gene: TRBV19
abundance: .
j_gene: TRBJ1-6
d_gene: TRBD1
CDR3nt: TGTGCCAGTAGTCCCCGACAGGGGGCGGTGGGTTCACCCCTCCACTTT
CDR3aa: CASSPRQGAVGSPLHF

v_gene: TRBV9
abundance: .
j_gene: TRBJ2-1
d_gene: TRBD1
CDR3nt: TGTGCCAGCAGCACTTCAGGGGGCGCCCAGTTCTTC
CDR3aa: CASSTSGGAQFF

v_gene: TRBV7-9
abundance: .
j_gene: TRBJ1-2
d_gene: .
CDR3nt: TGTGCCAGCAGCCTTTACGACAGTAACTATGGCTACACCTTC
CDR3aa: CASSLYDSNYGYTF

v_gene: TRBV6-5
abundance: .
j_gene: TRBJ2-7
d_gene: TRBD1
CDR3nt: TGTGCCAGCAGTTACACCCGACAGGGGGCTTCCTACGAGCAGTACTTC
CDR3aa: CASSYTRQGASYEQYF

v_gene: TRBV9
abundance: .
j_gene: TRBJ1-1
d_gene: .
CDR3nt: TGTGCCAGCAGTAACTGGGGGGCTGAAGCTTTCTTT
CDR3aa: CASSNWGAEAFF

v_gene: TRBV5-1
abundance: .
j_gene: TRBJ1-2
d_gene: .
CDR3nt: TGCGCCAGCAGCTCAATCGCAGGAGCGGAGGGCTACACCTTC
CDR3aa: CASSSIAGAEGYTF

v_gene: TRBV4-3
abundance: .
j_gene: TRBJ1-5
d_gene: TRBD1
CDR3nt: TGCGCCAGCAGCCAGGGAATCCAGACAGGGAGGAGCAATCAGCCCCAGCATTTT
CDR3aa: CASSQGIQTGRSNQPQHF

v_gene: TRBV3-1/TRBV3-2
abundance: .
j_gene: TRBJ2-1
d_gene: TRBD2
CDR3nt: TGTGCCAGCAGCCGGGTAGCGGGGGGGCGTGTTGAGCAGTTCTTC
CDR3aa: CASSRVAGGRVEQFF

v_gene: TRBV5-1
abundance: .
j_gene: TRBJ1-3
d_gene: .
CDR3nt: TGCGCCAGCAGCTTGGACAGAAACACCATATATTTT
CDR3aa: CASSLDRNTIYF

v_gene: TRBV5-8
abundance: .
j_gene: TRBJ2-1
d_gene: .
CDR3nt: TGTGCCAGCAGCTTGAAAGGCGGGGCCTACAATGAGCAGTTCTTC
CDR3aa: CASSLKGGAYNEQFF